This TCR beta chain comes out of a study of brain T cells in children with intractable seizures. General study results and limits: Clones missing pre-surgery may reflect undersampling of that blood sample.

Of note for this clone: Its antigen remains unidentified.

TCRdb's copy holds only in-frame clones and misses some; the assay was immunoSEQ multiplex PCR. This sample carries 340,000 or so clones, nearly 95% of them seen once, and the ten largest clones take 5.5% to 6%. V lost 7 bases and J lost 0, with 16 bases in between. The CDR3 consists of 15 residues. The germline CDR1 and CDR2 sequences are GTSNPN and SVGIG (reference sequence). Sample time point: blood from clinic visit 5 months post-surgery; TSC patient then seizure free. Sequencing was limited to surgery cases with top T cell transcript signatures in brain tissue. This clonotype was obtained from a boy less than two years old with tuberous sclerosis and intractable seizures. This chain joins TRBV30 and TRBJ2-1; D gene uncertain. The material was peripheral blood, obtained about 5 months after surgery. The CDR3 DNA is TGTGCCTCCGAAGCCCCCCGGAGCTCCTACAATGAGCAGTTCTTC. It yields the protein CASEAPRSSYNEQFF.